This T cell receptor beta chain was sequenced in a study of blood T cell repertoires in COVID-19. The CDR3 totals 13 residues. The V and J ends lost 7 bases and 4 bases respectively, with 11 bases between them. Germline CDR1 and CDR2: SNHLY and FYNNEI. The data were produced by immunoSEQ multiplex PCR, yet TCRdb's version contains in-frame clones alone and is incomplete. The table has 200,000 to 250,000 clones, 70% to 90% seen once. Participants were placed into cohorts based on the clinical history they reported. The specimen sequenced was PBMCs or T cells enriched from blood (not recorded which). The chain employs TRBV2 and TRBJ1-3; D may be TRBD1 (6 bases). The TCR sequence derives from a man aged 25-45 years who had recovered from COVID-19. The CDR3 DNA reads as TGTGCCAGCACCGGGACACACGGAAACACCATATATTTT. It specifies CASTGTHGNTIYF.